These 20 T cell receptor beta chains were all obtained from the same sample, sequenced in a study of T cell responses to AZD1222 COVID-19 vaccine (dated by TCRdb to the early 2020s). The library was made by the immunoSEQ multiplex PCR assay. Imported from immuneACCESS, the table was reduced by TCRdb to in-frame sequences with V and J called. These copies leave out some clones; in studies compared against another copy, an unresolved V gene accounts for under half, and the cause of the remainder is not known. For this sample the table gives 150,000 to 200,000 clones, of which around 88% were detected only once. The top ten clones comprise more than 9% of the sample. The time point tag for this specimen amounts to: about 28 days (+/-7) after the second vaccine dose. The sequenced sample was peripheral blood, obtained 28 days after the second AZD1222 dose. These receptors were taken from an adult who received the AZD1222 COVID-19 vaccine.

The chain employs TRBV19 and TRBJ2-7, with a weak D call TRBD1 (6 bases). V lost 6 bases, J lost 2 bases, and 8 bases lay in between. The CDR3 totals 12 residues. Per the germline V gene, CDR1 is LNHDA and CDR2 is SQIVND (reference sequence). CDR3 in amino acids: CASRKGAYEQYF. The DNA of the CDR3 is TGTGCCAGTAGGAAGGGGGCCTACGAGCAGTACTTC.

The rearrangement links TRBV21-1 to TRBJ2-7; the tabulated D call, TRBD2, remains unverified against the DNA. TRBV21-1 is marked as a pseudogene. This CDR3 comprises 13 residues. Here the CDR3 reads CASSKAGSYEQYF. In DNA form, the CDR3 reads TGTGCCAGCAGCAAGGCCGGGAGCTACGAGCAGTACTTC.

The rearrangement links TRBV18 to TRBJ2-7; D may be TRBD2 (6 bases). With 2 bases removed from V and 0 bases from J, the gap between germline ends came to 11 bases. CDR1 is KGHSH, CDR2 LQKENI, per germline. This CDR3 comprises 15 residues. The DNA of the CDR3 is TGTGCCAGCTCACCAATTGGGGGGAACTCCTACGAGCAGTACTTC. It translates to CASSPIGGNSYEQYF.

This clone was seen only a few times. V gene TRBV2 combines with J gene TRBJ2-3; D unresolved. In germline, CDR1 is SNHLY, CDR2 FYNNEI. Trimming shortened V by 7 bases and J by 6 bases, and 14 bases separated the two germline ends. The CDR3 has 13 residues. In DNA, the CDR3 is TGTGCCAGCAACGCGCCTCTCGAGGATACGCAGTATTTT. Protein sequence: CASNAPLEDTQYF.

The chain carries TRBV27 and TRBJ1-3, with unresolved D. Trimming pared 2 bases from V and 4 bases from J, leaving 6 bases between. CDR3 length: 13 residues. Germline V lookup: CDR1 MNHEY, CDR2 SMNVEV (reference sequence). CDR3 protein: CASSLEPGNTIYF. As DNA, the CDR3 is TGTGCCAGCAGTTTAGAACCAGGAAACACCATATATTTT.

The rearrangement joins TRBV12-3 or TRBV12-4 to TRBJ1-5; unclear D gene. The CDR3 runs to 12 residues. Trimming removed 3 bases from V and 5 bases from J, with 5 bases in between. The chain's CDR3 is CASSFFDQPQHF. The DNA of the CDR3 is TGTGCCAGCAGTTTCTTCGATCAGCCCCAGCATTTT.

The chain links TRBV23-1 to TRBJ1-4; tentatively, D is TRBD1 (5 bases). TRBV23-1 is an ORF; its function is uncertain. V was pared by 0 bases and J by 7 bases, with 15 bases between. The CDR3 sequence is 16 residues long. The CDR3 loop is CASSQSVQGSPEKLFF. Written as DNA, the CDR3 is TGCGCCAGCAGTCAATCCGTTCAGGGAAGCCCTGAAAAACTGTTTTTT.

This chain links TRBV11-3 with TRBJ2-1; TRBD2 matches 15 bases. Germline trimming cut 4 bases from V and 3 bases from J; bases unmatched to any gene: 10. The germline CDR1 and CDR2 sequences are SGHNT and YENEEA. CDR3 length equals 19 residues. The CDR3 reads CASSSPQGLAGGNYNEQFF. The CDR3 DNA reads as TGTGCCAGCAGCTCCCCCCAGGGACTAGCGGGGGGAAACTACAATGAGCAGTTCTTC.

The CDR3 reads CASSSGGGDLYEQYF. The CDR3 DNA reads TGTGCCAGCAGCTCGGGAGGGGGAGACCTCTACGAGCAGTACTTC. The J gene is TRBJ2-7, the V gene TRBV5-4; TRBD2 matches at 8 bases. V lost 3 bases and J lost 3; bases outside the gene matches: 8. Looked up from germline, CDR1 is SGHNT and CDR2 is YYREEE (reference sequence). CDR3 length: 15 residues.

The chain uses TRBV12-3 or TRBV12-4 and TRBJ2-5; weak D call: TRBD2 (6 bases). This CDR3 contains 12 residues. Trimming removed 6 bases from V and 5 bases from J, with 10 bases in between. Written as DNA, the CDR3 is TGTGCCAGCAGCTGGGACTGGGAGACCCAGTACTTC. It is translated as CASSWDWETQYF.

V is TRBV18 and J is TRBJ2-1; D remains unclear. V was clipped by 3 bases and J by 6 bases, with 6 bases between them. In germline, CDR1 is KGHSH, CDR2 LQKENI. This CDR3 has 12 amino acids. As DNA, the CDR3 is TGTGCCAGCTCACCGGGCGGCAATGAGCAGTTCTTC. It translates to CASSPGGNEQFF.

This chain connects TRBV7-9 to TRBJ2-3; 9 bases are shared with TRBD1. CDR3 length: 15 amino acids. CDR1 and CDR2 (germline): SEHNR, FQNEAQ (reference sequence). V gave up 2 bases and J gave up 7 bases; unmatched junction bases: 7. The CDR3 sequence is CASSLTVDRGNTQYF. For the CDR3, the DNA is TGTGCCAGCAGCTTAACAGTGGACAGGGGCAATACGCAGTATTTT.

V gene TRBV7-5 combines with J gene TRBJ1-4; the table assigns TRBD1, which was not confirmed against the DNA. TRBV7-5 is a listed pseudogene. This CDR3 comprises 18 residues. DNA for the CDR3: TGTGCCAGAAGCTTGGATTTCCGGGACAGGGTTACTAATGAAAAACTGTTTTTT. Residues: CARSLDFRDRVTNEKLFF.

This chain joins TRBV18 and TRBJ2-5; the D gene is possibly TRBD1 (6 bases). CDR1 is KGHSH, CDR2 LQKENI, per germline. This CDR3 comprises 17 residues. Trimming shortened V by 0 bases and J by 7 bases, and 21 bases separated the two germline ends. CDR3 nucleotide sequence: TGTGCCAGCTCACCACCGGGGGCTAGAAAGGGCCGGGGGACCCAGTACTTC. As protein: CASSPPGARKGRGTQYF.

The chain is built from TRBV5-1 and TRBJ1-2; 9 nucleotides agree with TRBD1. Germline CDR1 is SGHRS and CDR2 is YFSETQ. The CDR3 contains 15 residues. V dropped 6 bases and J dropped 2; count of bases not matched to a gene: 8. DNA of the CDR3: TGCGCCAGCACCCGGGGACAGGGTCAAAACTATGGCTACACCTTC. Amino acids: CASTRGQGQNYGYTF.

The rearrangement links TRBV9 to TRBJ2-3, with 8 bases identical to TRBD2. CDR1 and CDR2 (germline): SGDLS, YYNGEE. The CDR3 is 15 amino acids. V was pared by 4 bases and J by 3 bases, with 7 bases of the junction left unmatched. The CDR3 DNA follows: TGTGCCAGCAGCCACAGCGGGGGAAGGACAGATACGCAGTATTTT. As protein: CASSHSGGRTDTQYF.

The chain has TRBV29-1 and TRBJ1-1, with D possibly being TRBD1 (6 bases). The germline V gene has CDR1 SQVTM and CDR2 ANQGSEA. Trimming removed 6 bases at V and 1 base at J, with 12 bases between. This CDR3 is built from 13 residues. CDR3 in DNA: TGCAGCGTAGGGACAAGCTGGAACACTGAAGCTTTCTTT. Protein: CSVGTSWNTEAFF.

This clone was counted a few times. The V gene is TRBV7-2, the J gene TRBJ1-4; D unresolved. Germline assignment: CDR1 SGHTA and CDR2 FQGNSA. The CDR3 runs to 14 residues. Trimming removed 4 bases at V and 6 bases at J, with 12 bases between. Here the CDR3 reads CASSWAVGYEKLFF. In DNA, the CDR3 is TGTGCCAGCAGCTGGGCAGTGGGATATGAAAAACTGTTTTTT.

The CDR3 DNA is TGTGCCAGCAGCTTGGTACAGGGAGTGGAAGCTTTCTTT. Amino acid sequence: CASSLVQGVEAFF. The chain uses TRBV7-8 and TRBJ1-1; D is perhaps TRBD1 (6 bases). The CDR3 sequence is 13 residues long. Germline lookup yields CDR1 SGHVS and CDR2 FQNEAQ. V lost 3 bases and J 8 bases, leaving 13 bases between the germline ends.

This chain uses TRBV7-6 with TRBJ1-4, with 7 bases that match TRBD1. The V segment lost 2 bases and the J segment 3 bases; nucleotides outside the gene matches: 6. The CDR3 extends over 16 amino acids. CDR1 SGHVS and CDR2 FNYEAQ come from the germline V gene. The CDR3 sequence: CASSLKFGTANEKLFF. The CDR3 DNA reads as TGTGCCAGCAGCTTAAAATTTGGGACAGCTAATGAAAAACTGTTTTTT.